This T cell receptor beta chain was recovered during a study of shared clonotypes between healthy human individuals. Germline V gene sequence: CDR1 KGHSH, CDR2 LQKENI. V shed 3 bases and J 3 bases; nucleotides not matched to a gene: 6. This CDR3 spans 15 amino acids. Method: immunoSEQ multiplex PCR; TCRdb's copy keeps in-frame clones and lacks some. The sample comprises 2 million to 3 million clones, just over 90% of which are singletons, and around 0.14% rests with the top ten. Broader study findings: A limitation of the genetic and exposure-history diversity represented arose from few donors. Researchers found naive subsets generally carried larger estimated richness than memory subsets.

This clone is a singleton in its sample. Its antigen is unidentified. CD45RA-negative memory and CD45RA+ naive subsets were split from the CD4+ cells. The sample taken for sequencing was naive CD4+ T cells sorted from blood. Subset meaning: CD45RA+ positively selected. The clonotype comes from a man between 18 and 35 years old in good health. This rearrangement joins TRBV18 to TRBJ2-7; 9 nucleotides align to TRBD1. The CDR3 protein is CASSPGTGTGYEQYF. The CDR3 bases are TGTGCCAGCTCACCTGGGACAGGGACCGGCTACGAGCAGTACTTC.